This T cell receptor beta chain was profiled in a study of human T cells and chemical hapten exposure. It was from unfractionated whole blood that total RNA was extracted. This clonotype was seen many times. Its antigen is unidentified. Each CDR3 protein is one row after TCRdb ran MiXCR on the 5' RACE reads. The sample contains about 81,000 distinct CDR3 sequences, about 8.4% of which appear only once. This CDR3 is built from 14 residues. Germline assignment: CDR1 ENHRY and CDR2 SYGVKD. V dropped 6 bases and J dropped 7; count of bases not matched to a gene: 4. Study results and caveats: With regard to DPC sensitization, TCRs above 1 in 1000 frequency did not change.

V gene TRBV10-3 combines with J gene TRBJ1-6; TRBD1 matches 9 bases. This TCR was sampled from a male donor in good health. The CDR3 loop is CAIRKDRGNSPLHF. The DNA for the CDR3 is TGTGCCATCAGGAAGGACAGGGGAAATTCACCCCTCCACTTT.